The T cell receptor beta chain under discussion was sequenced for a study of early T cells in non-severe SARS-CoV-2 infection. Study summary: The chains were unpaired, and the sequenced material was bulk RNA from unsorted whole blood.

V shed 0 bases and J shed 0 bases, with 15 bases lying between them. Germline-derived CDR1 and CDR2 are DFQATT and SNEGSKA (reference sequence). The CDR3 extends over 17 amino acids. Unique molecular identifiers (one per individual cDNA molecule) were attached. TCRdb re-derived calls from the 5' RACE reads in MiXCR, one entry per CDR3 protein. This table has about 30,000 distinct CDR3 sequences, approximately 5% appearing once. This clonotype was picked up many times. The antigen remains undetermined. Study-wide results and caveats: There was a bias toward anti-spike CD8 responses in VDJdb matching, which missed private and CD4 specificities.

This chain connects TRBV20-1 to TRBJ2-1, with D possibly being TRBD2 (6 bases). This TCR came from an adult who was a healthcare worker with PCR-confirmed SARS-CoV-2 infection or an uninfected control (not recorded which). The specimen sequenced was whole blood. The CDR3: CSARDRGGSSSYNEQFF. The CDR3 nucleotides are TGCAGTGCTAGAGATAGGGGAGGTTCTAGCTCCTACAATGAGCAGTTCTTC.